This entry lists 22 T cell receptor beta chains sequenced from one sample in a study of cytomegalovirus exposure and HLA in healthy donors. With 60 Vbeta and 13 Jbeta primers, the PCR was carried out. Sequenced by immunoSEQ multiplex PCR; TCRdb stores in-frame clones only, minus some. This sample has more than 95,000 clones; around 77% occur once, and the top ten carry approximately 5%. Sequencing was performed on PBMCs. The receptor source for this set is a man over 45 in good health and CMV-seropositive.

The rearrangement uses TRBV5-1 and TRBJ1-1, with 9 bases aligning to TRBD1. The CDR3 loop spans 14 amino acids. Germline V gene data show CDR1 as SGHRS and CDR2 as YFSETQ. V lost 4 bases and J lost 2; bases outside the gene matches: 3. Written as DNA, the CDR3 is TGCGCCAGCAGCCGGACAGGGGCTAACACTGAAGCTTTCTTT. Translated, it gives CASSRTGANTEAFF.

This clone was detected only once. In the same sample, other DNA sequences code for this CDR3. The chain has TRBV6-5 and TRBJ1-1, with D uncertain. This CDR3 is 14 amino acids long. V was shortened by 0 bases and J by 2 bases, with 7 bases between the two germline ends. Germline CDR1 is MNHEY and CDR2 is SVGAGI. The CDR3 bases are TGTGCCAGCAGTTACTCTCGGGTAAACACTGAAGCTTTCTTT. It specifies CASSYSRVNTEAFF.

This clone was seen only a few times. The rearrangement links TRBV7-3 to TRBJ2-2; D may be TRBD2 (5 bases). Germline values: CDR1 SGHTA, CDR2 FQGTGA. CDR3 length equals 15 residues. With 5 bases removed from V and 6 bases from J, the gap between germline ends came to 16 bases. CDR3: CASSPGMATPGELFF. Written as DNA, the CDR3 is TGTGCCAGCAGCCCGGGAATGGCCACCCCCGGGGAGCTGTTTTTT.

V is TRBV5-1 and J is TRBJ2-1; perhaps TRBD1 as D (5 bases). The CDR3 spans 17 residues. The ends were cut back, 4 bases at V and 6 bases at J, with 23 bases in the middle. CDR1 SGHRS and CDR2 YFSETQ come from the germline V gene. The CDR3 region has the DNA TGCGCCAGCAGCCCCTCCGTTCTGGGGCCTGGGTTCAATGAGCAGTTCTTC. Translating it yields CASSPSVLGPGFNEQFF.

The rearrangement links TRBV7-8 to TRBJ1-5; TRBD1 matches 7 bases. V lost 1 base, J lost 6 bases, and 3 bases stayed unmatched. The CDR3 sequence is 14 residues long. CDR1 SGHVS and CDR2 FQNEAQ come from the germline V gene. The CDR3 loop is CASSLGPGGQPQHF. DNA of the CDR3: TGTGCCAGCAGCTTAGGGCCAGGGGGTCAGCCCCAGCATTTT. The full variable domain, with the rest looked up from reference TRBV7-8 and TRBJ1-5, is GAGVSQSPRYKVAKRGQDVALRCDPISGHVSLFWYQQALGQGPEFLTYFQNEAQLDKSGLPSDRFFAERPEGSVSTLKIQRTQQEDSAVYLCASSLGPGGQPQHFGDGTRLSIL.

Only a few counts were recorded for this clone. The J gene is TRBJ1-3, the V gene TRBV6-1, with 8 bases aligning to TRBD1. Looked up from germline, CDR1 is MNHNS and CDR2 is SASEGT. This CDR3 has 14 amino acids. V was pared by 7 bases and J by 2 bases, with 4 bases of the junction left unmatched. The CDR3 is CASTDRGPGNTIYF. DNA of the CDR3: TGTGCCAGCACCGACAGGGGACCTGGAAACACCATATATTTT.

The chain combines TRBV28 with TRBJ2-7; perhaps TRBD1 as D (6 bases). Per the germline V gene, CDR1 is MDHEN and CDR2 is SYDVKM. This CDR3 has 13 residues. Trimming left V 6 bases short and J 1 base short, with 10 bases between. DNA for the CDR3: TGTGCCAGCAGCCCCGACAGGTCCTACGAGCAGTACTTC. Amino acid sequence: CASSPDRSYEQYF. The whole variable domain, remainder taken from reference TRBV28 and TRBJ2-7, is DVKVTQSSRYLVKRTGEKVFLECVQDMDHENMFWYRQDPGLGLRLIYFSYDVKMKEKGDIPEGYSVSREKKERFSLILESASTNQTSMYLCASSPDRSYEQYFGPGTRLTVT.

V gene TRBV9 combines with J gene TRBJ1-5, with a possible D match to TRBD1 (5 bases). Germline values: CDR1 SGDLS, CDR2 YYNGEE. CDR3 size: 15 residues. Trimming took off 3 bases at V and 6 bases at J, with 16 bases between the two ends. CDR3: CASSAEGGAGQPQHF. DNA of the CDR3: TGTGCCAGCAGCGCCGAAGGAGGGGCGGGTCAGCCCCAGCATTTT.

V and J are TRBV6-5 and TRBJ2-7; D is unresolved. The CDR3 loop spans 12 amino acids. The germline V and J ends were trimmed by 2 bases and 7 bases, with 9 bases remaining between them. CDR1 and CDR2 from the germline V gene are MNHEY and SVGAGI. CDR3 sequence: CASSYPPGEQYF. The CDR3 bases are TGTGCCAGCAGTTACCCCCCCGGGGAGCAGTACTTC.

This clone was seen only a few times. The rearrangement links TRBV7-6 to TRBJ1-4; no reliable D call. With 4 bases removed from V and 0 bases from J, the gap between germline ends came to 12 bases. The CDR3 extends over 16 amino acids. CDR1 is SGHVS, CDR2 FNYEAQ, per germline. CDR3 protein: CASSSQIGATNEKLFF. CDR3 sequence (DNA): TGTGCCAGCAGCTCCCAAATTGGAGCAACTAATGAAAAACTGTTTTTT.

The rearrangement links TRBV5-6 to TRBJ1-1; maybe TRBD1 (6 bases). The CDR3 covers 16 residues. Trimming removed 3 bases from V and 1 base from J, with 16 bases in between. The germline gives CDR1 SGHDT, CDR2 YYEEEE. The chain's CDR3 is CASSSTTGPPNTEAFF. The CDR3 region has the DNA TGTGCCAGCAGCTCAACCACAGGGCCCCCGAACACTGAAGCTTTCTTT.

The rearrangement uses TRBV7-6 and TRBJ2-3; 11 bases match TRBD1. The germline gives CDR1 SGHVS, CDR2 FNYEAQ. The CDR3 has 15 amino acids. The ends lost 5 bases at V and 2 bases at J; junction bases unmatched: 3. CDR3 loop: CASSMGQGVTDTQYF. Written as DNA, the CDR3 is TGTGCCAGCAGCATGGGACAGGGGGTCACAGATACGCAGTATTTT.

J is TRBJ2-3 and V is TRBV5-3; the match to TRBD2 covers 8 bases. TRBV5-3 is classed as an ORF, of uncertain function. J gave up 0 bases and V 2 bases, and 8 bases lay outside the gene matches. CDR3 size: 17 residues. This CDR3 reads CARSFHPLAASTDTQYF. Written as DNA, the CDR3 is TGTGCCAGAAGCTTCCACCCACTAGCGGCTAGCACAGATACGCAGTATTTT.

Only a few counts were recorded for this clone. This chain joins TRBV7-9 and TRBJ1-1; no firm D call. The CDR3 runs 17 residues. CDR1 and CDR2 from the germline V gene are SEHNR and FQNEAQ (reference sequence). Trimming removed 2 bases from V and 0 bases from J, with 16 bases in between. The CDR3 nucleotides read TGTGCCAGCAGCTTATCCCCCTTGGCAGGATTGAACACTGAAGCTTTCTTT. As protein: CASSLSPLAGLNTEAFF.

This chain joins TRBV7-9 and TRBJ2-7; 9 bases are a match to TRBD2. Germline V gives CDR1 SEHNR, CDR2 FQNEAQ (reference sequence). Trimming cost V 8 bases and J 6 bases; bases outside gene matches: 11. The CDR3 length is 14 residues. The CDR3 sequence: CASSRERGAGEQYF. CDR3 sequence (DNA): TGTGCCAGCTCCCGAGAGCGGGGGGCGGGCGAGCAGTACTTC.

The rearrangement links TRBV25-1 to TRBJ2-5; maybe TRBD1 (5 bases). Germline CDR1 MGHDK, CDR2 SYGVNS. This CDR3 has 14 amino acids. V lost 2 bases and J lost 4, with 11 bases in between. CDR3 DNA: TGTGCCAGCAGTGAACAGGGTACGGGAGAGACCCAGTACTTC. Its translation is CASSEQGTGETQYF. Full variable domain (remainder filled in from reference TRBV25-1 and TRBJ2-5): EADIYQTPRYLVIGTGKKITLECSQTMGHDKMYWYQQDPGMELHLIHYSYGVNSTEKGDLSSESTVSRIRTEHFPLTLESARPSHTSQYLCASSEQGTGETQYFGPGTRLLVL.

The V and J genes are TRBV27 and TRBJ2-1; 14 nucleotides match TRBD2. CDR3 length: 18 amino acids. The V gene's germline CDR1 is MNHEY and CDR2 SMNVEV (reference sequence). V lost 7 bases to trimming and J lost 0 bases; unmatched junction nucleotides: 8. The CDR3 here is CASTSGLAGDSSYNEQFF. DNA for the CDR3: TGTGCCAGCACCTCGGGACTAGCGGGGGATAGCTCCTACAATGAGCAGTTCTTC.

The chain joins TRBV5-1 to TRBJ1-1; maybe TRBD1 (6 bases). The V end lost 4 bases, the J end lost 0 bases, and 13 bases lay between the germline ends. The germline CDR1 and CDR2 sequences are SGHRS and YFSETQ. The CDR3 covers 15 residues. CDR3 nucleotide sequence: TGCGCCAGCAGCGCGGACAGTTCAATGAACACTGAAGCTTTCTTT. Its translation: CASSADSSMNTEAFF.

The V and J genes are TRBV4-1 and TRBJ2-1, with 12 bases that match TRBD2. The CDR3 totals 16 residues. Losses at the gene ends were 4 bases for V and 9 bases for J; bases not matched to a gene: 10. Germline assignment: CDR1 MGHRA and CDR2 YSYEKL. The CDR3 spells CASSLPTSGRSREQFF. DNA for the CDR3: TGCGCCAGCAGCCTGCCAACTAGCGGGAGGTCCCGTGAGCAGTTCTTC.

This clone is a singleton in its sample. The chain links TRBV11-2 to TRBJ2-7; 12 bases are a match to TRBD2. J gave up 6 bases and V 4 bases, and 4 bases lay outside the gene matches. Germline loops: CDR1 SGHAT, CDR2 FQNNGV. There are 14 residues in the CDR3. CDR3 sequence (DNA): TGTGCCAGCAGCTCGACTAGCGGGAGCGGCGAGCAGTACTTC. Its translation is CASSSTSGSGEQYF.

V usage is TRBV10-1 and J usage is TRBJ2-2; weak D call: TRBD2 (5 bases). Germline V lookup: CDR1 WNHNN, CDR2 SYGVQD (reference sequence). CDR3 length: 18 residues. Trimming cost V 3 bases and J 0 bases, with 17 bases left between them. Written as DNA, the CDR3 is TGCGCCAGCAGTGAATTGCGGGCTTCGGGTGCGAACACCGGGGAGCTGTTTTTT. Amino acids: CASSELRASGANTGELFF.

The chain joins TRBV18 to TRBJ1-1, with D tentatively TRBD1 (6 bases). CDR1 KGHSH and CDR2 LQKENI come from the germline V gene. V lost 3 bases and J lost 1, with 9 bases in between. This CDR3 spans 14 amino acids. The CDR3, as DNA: TGTGCCAGCTCACCCGACAGGCAGAACACTGAAGCTTTCTTT. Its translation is CASSPDRQNTEAFF.